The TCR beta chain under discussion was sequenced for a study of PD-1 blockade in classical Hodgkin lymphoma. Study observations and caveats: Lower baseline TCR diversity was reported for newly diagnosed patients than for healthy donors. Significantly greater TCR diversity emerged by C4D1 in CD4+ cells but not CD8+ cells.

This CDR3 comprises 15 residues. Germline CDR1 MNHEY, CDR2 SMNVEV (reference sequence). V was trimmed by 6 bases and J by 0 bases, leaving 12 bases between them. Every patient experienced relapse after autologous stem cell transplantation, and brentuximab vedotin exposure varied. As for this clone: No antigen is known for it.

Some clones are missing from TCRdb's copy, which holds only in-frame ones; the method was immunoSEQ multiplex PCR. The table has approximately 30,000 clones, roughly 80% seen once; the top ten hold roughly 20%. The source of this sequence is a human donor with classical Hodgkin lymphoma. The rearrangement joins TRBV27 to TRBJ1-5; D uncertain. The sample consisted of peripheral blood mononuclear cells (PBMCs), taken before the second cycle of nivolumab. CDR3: CASRCRPNSNQPQHF. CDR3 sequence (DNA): TGTGCCAGCAGATGCAGGCCGAATAGCAATCAGCCCCAGCATTTT.